This T cell receptor beta chain was profiled in a study of cytomegalovirus exposure and HLA in healthy donors. Study information: The early release's HLA-typed donors yielded 78 million or so unique TCRs.

V dropped 1 base and J dropped 3 bases, with 10 bases sitting between them. The CDR3 runs to 14 residues. From germline, CDR1 is WSHSY and CDR2 SAAADI. Vbeta (60) and Jbeta (13) primers were used in the PCR. Assay: immunoSEQ multiplex PCR; the TCRdb copy retains only in-frame clones and omits some. The table has about 200,000 clones, roughly 80% seen once. This sequence joins TRBV10-2 and TRBJ2-7; weak D call: TRBD1 (6 bases). Source material: PBMCs. This TCR derives from a girl aged 2-10 years in good health and CMV-seronegative. The CDR3 loop reads CASSEFVGGYEQYF. The CDR3 DNA reads TGCGCCAGCAGTGAGTTCGTAGGGGGCTACGAGCAGTACTTC.